The clone carrying this T cell receptor beta chain has at least ten counts. Its antigen is as yet unknown. CDR1 and CDR2 (germline): MNHNS, SASEGT. V was pared by 2 bases and J by 7 bases, with 1 base of the junction left unmatched. The CDR3 contains 13 residues. The source of the sample is a study of breast tumors, draining lymph nodes, adjacent tissues. Each CDR3 protein is one row after TCRdb ran MiXCR on the multiplex PCR reads. Among 30,000 to 40,000 distinct CDR3 sequences, just over 35% were seen once, and the ten largest hold roughly a tenth. Study-wide results and limits: Compared with lymph nodes, tumors were less diverse; compared with nontumor tissue, more. Compared with basal-like, luminal-like tumors shared significantly more repertoire with nontumor tissue. Data fit most tumor T cells coming from lymph node, expanding in tumor.

V usage is TRBV6-1 and J usage is TRBJ1-2; TRBD1 aligns across 10 bases. The clonotype originates from a female donor with breast cancer. Some clones in this sample may be carry-over from other donors' samples. What was sequenced was breast tumor tissue. This chain's CDR3 is CASSEWTGGGYTF. DNA of the CDR3: TGTGCCAGCAGTGAATGGACAGGGGGTGGCTACACCTTC.